Sequencing of this TCR beta chain was carried out in a study of a mutant IDH1 vaccine in newly diagnosed glioma. Study at large: Patients received eight vaccinations in weeks 1, 3, 5, 7, 11, 15, 19, 23. Patients previously underwent radiotherapy, temozolomide, or both, and most underwent both.

Using immunoSEQ multiplex PCR, the repertoire was profiled, and TCRdb retains in-frame clones only, with some absent. The table includes about 36,000 clones, 81% detected once. As concerns this clone: Its specificity is not known.

The sample's time point: week 5, during vaccination. In every dose of vaccine, 300 ug of mutant IDH1 20-mer peptide was given alongside topical imiquimod. Findings and caveats of the study: Of all patients, 93.3% showed vaccine-induced immune responses. Variations in leading peripheral T cell clonotypes appeared to have no connection with pseudoprogression.

The sample was PBMCs, taken from a glioma patient whose treatment included an IDH1 peptide vaccine. The sequence was collected from a man aged 50-59 years with glioma.

The CDR3 DNA reads TGTGCCAGCAGTTTTCTCCCCAGGAAACCAAACTATGGCTACACCTTC. It is translated as CASSFLPRKPNYGYTF. The chain recombines TRBV28 with TRBJ1-2, with D uncertain. CDR1 MDHEN and CDR2 SYDVKM come from the germline V gene. The V and J ends lost 3 bases and 2 bases respectively, with 16 bases between them. The CDR3 loop spans 16 amino acids.